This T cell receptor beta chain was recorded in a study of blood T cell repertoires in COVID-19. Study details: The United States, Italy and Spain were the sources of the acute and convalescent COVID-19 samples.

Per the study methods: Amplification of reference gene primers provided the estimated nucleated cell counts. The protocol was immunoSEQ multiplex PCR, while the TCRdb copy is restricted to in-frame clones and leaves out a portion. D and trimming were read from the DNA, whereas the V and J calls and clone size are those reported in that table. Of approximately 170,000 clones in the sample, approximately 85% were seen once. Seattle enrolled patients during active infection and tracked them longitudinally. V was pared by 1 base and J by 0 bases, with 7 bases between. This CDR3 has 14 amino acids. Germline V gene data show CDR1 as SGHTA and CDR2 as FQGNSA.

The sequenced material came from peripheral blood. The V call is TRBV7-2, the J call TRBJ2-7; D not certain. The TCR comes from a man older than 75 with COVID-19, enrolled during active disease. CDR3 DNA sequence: TGTGCCAGCAGCTTAGGTGCGGACTCCTACGAGCAGTACTTC. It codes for CASSLGADSYEQYF.